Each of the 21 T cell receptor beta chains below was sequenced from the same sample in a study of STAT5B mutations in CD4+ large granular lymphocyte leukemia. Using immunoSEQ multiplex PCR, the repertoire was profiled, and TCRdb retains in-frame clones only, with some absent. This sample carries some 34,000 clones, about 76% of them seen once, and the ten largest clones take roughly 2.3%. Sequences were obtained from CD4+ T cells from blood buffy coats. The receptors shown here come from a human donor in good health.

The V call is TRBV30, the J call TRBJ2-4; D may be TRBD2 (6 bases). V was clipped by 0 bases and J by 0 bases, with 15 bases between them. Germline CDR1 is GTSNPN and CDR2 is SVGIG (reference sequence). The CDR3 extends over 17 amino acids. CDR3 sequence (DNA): TGTGCCTGGAGTGTAGGAGGGGCAATAATAGCCAAAAACATTCAGTACTTC. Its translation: CAWSVGGAIIAKNIQYF.

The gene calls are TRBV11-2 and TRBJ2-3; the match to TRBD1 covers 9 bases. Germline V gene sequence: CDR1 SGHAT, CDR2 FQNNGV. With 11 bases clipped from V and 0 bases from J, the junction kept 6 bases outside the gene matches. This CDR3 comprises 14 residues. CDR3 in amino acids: CAGQGWASTDTQYF. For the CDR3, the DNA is TGTGCCGGACAGGGGTGGGCTAGCACAGATACGCAGTATTTT. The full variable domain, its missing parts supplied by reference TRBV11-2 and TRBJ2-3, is EAGVAQSPRYKIIEKRQSVAFWCNPISGHATLYWYQQILGQGPKLLIQFQNNGVVDDSQLPKDRFSAERLKGVDSTLKIQPAKLEDSAVYLCAGQGWASTDTQYFGPGTRLTVL.

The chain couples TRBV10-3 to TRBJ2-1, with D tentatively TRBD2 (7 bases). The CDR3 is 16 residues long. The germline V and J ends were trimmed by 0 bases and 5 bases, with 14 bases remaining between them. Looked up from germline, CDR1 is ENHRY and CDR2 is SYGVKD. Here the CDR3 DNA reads TGTGCCATCAGTGAGTCGTTGGCGGGGGCCAACAATGAGCAGTTCTTC. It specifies CAISESLAGANNEQFF.

The CDR3 coding sequence is TGTGCCACCGGAATAGCGGGAGGGCCCTACAATGAGCAGTTCTTC. This sequence encodes CATGIAGGPYNEQFF. The chain employs TRBV15 and TRBJ2-1; TRBD2 matches 11 bases. The CDR3 covers 15 residues. Germline values: CDR1 LNHNV, CDR2 YYDKDF (reference sequence). V was pared by 8 bases and J by 2 bases, with 5 bases of the junction left unmatched.

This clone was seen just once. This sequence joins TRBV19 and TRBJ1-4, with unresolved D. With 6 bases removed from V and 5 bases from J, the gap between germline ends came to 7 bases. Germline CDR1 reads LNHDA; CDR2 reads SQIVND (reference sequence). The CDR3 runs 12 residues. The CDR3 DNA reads TGTGCCAGTAGGCTGGGAAATGAAAAACTGTTTTTT. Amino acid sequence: CASRLGNEKLFF.

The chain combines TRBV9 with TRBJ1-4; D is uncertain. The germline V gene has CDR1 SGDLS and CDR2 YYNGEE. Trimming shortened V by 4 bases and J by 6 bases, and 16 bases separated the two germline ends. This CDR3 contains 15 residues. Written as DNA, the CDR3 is TGTGCCAGCAGCATATCTGACGGCCGATATGAAAAACTGTTTTTT. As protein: CASSISDGRYEKLFF.

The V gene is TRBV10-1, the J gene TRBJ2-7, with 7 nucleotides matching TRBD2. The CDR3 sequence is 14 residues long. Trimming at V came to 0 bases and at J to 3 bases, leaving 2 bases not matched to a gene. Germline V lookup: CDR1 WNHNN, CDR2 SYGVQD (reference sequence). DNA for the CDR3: TGCGCCAGCAGTGAGTCGGGGGGGGGCTACGAGCAGTACTTC. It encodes CASSESGGGYEQYF.

The CDR3 loop is CASSPSGNTIYF. The CDR3 nucleotides are TGTGCCAGCAGCCCCTCTGGAAACACCATATATTTT. The chain combines TRBV6-6 with TRBJ1-3; D is undetermined. This CDR3 region has 12 residues. Looked up from germline, CDR1 is MNHNY and CDR2 is SVGAGI (reference sequence). Trimming took off 6 bases at V and 0 bases at J, with 3 bases between the two ends.

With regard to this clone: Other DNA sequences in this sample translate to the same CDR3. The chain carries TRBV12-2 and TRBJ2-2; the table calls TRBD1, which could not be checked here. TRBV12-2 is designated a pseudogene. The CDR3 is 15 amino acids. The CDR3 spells CASRLEGQGFGELFF. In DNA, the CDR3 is TGTGCAAGTCGCTTAGAAGGACAGGGGTTCGGGGAGCTGTTTTTT.

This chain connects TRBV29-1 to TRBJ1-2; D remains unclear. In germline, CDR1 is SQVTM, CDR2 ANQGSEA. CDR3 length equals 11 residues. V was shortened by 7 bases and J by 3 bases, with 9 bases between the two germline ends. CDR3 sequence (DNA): TGCAGCGGGGGAGGTCACTATGGCTACACCTTC. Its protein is CSGGGHYGYTF.

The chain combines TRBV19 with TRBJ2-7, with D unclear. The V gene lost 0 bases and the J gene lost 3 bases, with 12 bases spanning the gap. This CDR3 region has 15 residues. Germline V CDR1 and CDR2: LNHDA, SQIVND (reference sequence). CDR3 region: CASSIDPGHLYEQYF. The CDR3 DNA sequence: TGTGCCAGTAGTATAGACCCGGGCCACCTCTACGAGCAGTACTTC. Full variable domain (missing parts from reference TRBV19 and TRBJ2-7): DGGITQSPKYLFRKEGQNVTLSCEQNLNHDAMYWYRQDPGQGLRLIYYSQIVNDFQKGDIAEGYSVSREKKESFPLTVTSAQKNPTAFYLCASSIDPGHLYEQYFGPGTRLTVT.

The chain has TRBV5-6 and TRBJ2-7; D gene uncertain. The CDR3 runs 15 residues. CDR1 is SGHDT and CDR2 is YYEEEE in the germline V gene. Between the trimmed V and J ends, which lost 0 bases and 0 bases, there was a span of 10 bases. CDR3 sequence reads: CASSLVWADSYEQYF. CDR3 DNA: TGTGCCAGCAGCTTGGTGTGGGCGGACTCCTACGAGCAGTACTTC.

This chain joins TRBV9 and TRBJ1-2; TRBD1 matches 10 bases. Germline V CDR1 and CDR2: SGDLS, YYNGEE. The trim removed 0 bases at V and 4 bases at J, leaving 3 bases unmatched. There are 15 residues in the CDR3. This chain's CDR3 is CASSVEDRGGYGYTF. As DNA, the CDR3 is TGTGCCAGCAGCGTAGAGGACAGGGGGGGCTATGGCTACACCTTC.

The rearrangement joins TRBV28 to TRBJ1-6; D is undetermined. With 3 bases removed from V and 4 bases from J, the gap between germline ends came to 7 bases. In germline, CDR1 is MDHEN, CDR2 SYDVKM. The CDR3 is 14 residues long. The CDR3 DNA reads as TGTGCCAGCAGTTTTCCCCTATATAATTCACCCCTCCACTTT. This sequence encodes CASSFPLYNSPLHF.

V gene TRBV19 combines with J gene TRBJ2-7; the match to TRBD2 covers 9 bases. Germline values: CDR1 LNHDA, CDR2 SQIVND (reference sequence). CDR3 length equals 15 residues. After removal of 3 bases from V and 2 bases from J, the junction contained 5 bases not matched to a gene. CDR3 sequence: CASSIIAGGTYEQYF. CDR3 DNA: TGTGCCAGTAGTATTATTGCGGGGGGGACCTACGAGCAGTACTTC.

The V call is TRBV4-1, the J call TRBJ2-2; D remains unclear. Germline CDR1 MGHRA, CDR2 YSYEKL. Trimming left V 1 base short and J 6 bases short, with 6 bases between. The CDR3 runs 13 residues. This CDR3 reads CASSQVGSGELFF. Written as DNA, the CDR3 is TGCGCCAGCAGCCAAGTGGGGTCCGGGGAGCTGTTTTTT.

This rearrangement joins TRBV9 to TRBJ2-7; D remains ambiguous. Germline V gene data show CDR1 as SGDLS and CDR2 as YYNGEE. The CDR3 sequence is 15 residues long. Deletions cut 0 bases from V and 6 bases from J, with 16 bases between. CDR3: CASSVGAAESSEQYF. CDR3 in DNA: TGTGCCAGCAGCGTAGGGGCCGCGGAGAGCTCCGAGCAGTACTTC.

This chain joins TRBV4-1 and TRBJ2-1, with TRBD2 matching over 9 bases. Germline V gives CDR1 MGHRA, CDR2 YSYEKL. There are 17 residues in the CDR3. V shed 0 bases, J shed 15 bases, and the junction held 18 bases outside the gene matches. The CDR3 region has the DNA TGCGCCAGCAGCCAAGAGGCCACAGCGGGGGGCCGGCGTCTGGGGTTCTTC. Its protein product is CASSQEATAGGRRLGFF.

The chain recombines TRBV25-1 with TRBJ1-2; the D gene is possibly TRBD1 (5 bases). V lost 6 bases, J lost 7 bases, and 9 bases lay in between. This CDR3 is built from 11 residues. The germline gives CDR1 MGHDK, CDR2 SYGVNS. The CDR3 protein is CASRGPGGYTF. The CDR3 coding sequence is TGTGCCAGCAGGGGGCCCGGTGGCTACACCTTC.

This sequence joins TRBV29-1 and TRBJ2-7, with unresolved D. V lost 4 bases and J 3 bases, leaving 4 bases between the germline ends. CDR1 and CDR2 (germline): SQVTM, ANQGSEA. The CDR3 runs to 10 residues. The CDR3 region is CSVADYEQYF. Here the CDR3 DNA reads TGCAGCGTTGCCGACTACGAGCAGTACTTC.

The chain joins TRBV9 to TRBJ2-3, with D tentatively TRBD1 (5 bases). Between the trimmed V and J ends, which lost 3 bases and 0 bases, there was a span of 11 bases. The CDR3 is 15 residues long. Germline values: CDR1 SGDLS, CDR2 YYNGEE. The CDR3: CASSATVRSTDTQYF. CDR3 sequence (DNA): TGTGCCAGCAGCGCGACAGTTCGTAGCACAGATACGCAGTATTTT.